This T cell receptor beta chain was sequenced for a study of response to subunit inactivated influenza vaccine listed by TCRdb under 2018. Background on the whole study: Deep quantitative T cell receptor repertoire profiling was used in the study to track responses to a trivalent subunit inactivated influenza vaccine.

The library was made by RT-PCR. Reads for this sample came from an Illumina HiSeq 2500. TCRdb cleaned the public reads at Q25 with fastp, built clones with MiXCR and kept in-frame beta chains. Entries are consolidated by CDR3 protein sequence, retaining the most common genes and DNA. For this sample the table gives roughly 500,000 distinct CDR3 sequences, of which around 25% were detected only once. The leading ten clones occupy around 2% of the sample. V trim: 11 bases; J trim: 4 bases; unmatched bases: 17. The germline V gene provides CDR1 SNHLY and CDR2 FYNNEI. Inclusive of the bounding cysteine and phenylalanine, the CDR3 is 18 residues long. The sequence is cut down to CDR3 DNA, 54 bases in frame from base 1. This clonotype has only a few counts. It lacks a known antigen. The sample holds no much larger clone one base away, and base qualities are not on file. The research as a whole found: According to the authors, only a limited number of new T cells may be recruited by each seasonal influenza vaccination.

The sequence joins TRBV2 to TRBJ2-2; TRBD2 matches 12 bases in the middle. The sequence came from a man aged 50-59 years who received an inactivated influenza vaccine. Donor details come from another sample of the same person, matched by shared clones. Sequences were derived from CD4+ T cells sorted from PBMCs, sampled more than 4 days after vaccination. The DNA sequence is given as TGTGCCTTCAGTTCAAGACTAGCGGGAGTGCTCCGCACCGGGGAGCTGTTTTTT. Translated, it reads CAFSSRLAGVLRTGELFF.